The 10 T cell receptor beta chains reported below all come from one sample, sequenced in a study of blood T cell repertoires in COVID-19. Using immunoSEQ multiplex PCR, the repertoire was profiled, and TCRdb retains in-frame clones only, with some absent. The sample includes roughly 190,000 clones, 80% to 85% seen only once; the top ten take approximately 2.6%. Sequenced: peripheral blood. These receptors were collected from a human donor with acute or convalescent COVID-19. The donor label of this sample is uncertain.

This chain connects TRBV27 to TRBJ2-2; 8 nucleotides align to TRBD1. V gave up 6 bases and J gave up 4 bases; unmatched junction bases: 7. In germline, CDR1 is MNHEY, CDR2 SMNVEV (reference sequence). The CDR3 sequence is 15 residues long. CDR3 coding DNA: TGTGCCAGCAGGCGGACAGGGACCTCCACCGGGGAGCTGTTTTTT. This codes for CASRRTGTSTGELFF.

V and J are TRBV7-9 and TRBJ1-4; 11 bases agree with TRBD1. The CDR3 is 18 amino acids. After removal of 1 base from V and 1 base from J, the junction contained 5 bases not matched to a gene. Per germline, CDR1 SEHNR and CDR2 FQNEAQ (reference sequence). For the CDR3, the DNA is TGTGCCAGCAGCTTAGTGCTGGACAGGGGGCAAACTAATGAAAAACTGTTTTTT. Translated: CASSLVLDRGQTNEKLFF.

The rearrangement links TRBV28 to TRBJ1-2; D ambiguous. The germline V and J ends were trimmed by 5 bases and 5 bases, with 6 bases remaining between them. Germline-derived CDR1 and CDR2 are MDHEN and SYDVKM. The CDR3 runs to 11 residues. The CDR3 region is CASSLAYGYTF. CDR3 DNA sequence: TGTGCCAGCAGTCTAGCATATGGCTACACCTTC.

Comments on this clone: The junction departs from germline at one end; a sequencing error may be responsible. The chain combines TRBV7-7 with TRBJ2-2, with TRBD2 matching over 9 bases. The CDR3 totals 17 residues. CDR1 and CDR2 from the germline V gene are SSHAT and FNYEAQ (reference sequence). The CDR3 DNA reads as TGTGCTAGCAGCTTTTCCGCGGGGGGGACGAACACCGGGGAGCTGTTTTTT. Translated, it gives CASSFSAGGTNTGELFF.

CDR3 DNA sequence: TGTGCCAGCAGCTTAGAGACGAGCGGGAGGGCCTATACGCAGTATTTT. This translates into CASSLETSGRAYTQYF. The chain is built from TRBV7-9 and TRBJ2-3, with 10 bases that match TRBD2. The germline V gene encodes CDR1 SEHNR and CDR2 FQNEAQ (reference sequence). The CDR3 is 16 amino acids. V lost 1 base, J lost 7 bases, and 8 bases stayed unmatched.

V usage is TRBV7-9 and J usage is TRBJ2-2; D ambiguous. The CDR3 consists of 12 residues. With 2 bases removed from V and 6 bases from J, the gap between germline ends came to 4 bases. CDR1 is SEHNR and CDR2 is FQNEAQ in the germline V gene (reference sequence). CDR3 protein: CASSLTPGELFF. In DNA, the CDR3 is TGTGCCAGCAGCTTAACACCCGGGGAGCTGTTTTTT.

The chain has TRBV4-1 and TRBJ1-5, with D possibly being TRBD1 (6 bases). CDR1 is MGHRA and CDR2 is YSYEKL in the germline V gene. The CDR3 is 17 amino acids. The ends were cut back, 2 bases at V and 0 bases at J, with 14 bases in the middle. The CDR3 here is CASSQPDRHYSNQPQHF. For the CDR3, the DNA is TGCGCCAGCAGCCAACCTGACAGGCACTATAGCAATCAGCCCCAGCATTTT.

This chain joins TRBV7-9 and TRBJ1-5, with 9 bases identical to TRBD1. The CDR3 has 16 amino acids. After removal of 5 bases from V and 1 base from J, the junction contained 6 bases not matched to a gene. Germline values: CDR1 SEHNR, CDR2 FQNEAQ (reference sequence). The chain's CDR3 is CASSPSGTGSNQPQHF. In DNA form, the CDR3 reads TGTGCCAGCAGCCCGTCGGGGACAGGGAGCAATCAGCCCCAGCATTTT.

The V and J genes are TRBV5-1 and TRBJ1-2; 7 positions agree with TRBD1. The CDR3 is made up of 12 amino acids. With 5 bases clipped from V and 7 bases from J, the junction kept 5 bases outside the gene matches. Germline CDR1 SGHRS, CDR2 YFSETQ. The CDR3 is CASSTGESGYTF. In DNA, the CDR3 is TGCGCCAGCAGTACAGGGGAATCTGGCTACACCTTC.

The chain joins TRBV9 to TRBJ1-1; the match to TRBD1 covers 8 bases. Germline CDR1 and CDR2: SGDLS and YYNGEE. The CDR3 totals 18 residues. J was trimmed by 4 bases and V by 0 bases; bases with no gene match: 14. CDR3 protein: CASSVVTGAPHGGTEAFF. CDR3 nucleotides: TGTGCCAGCAGCGTAGTGACAGGGGCTCCTCATGGGGGCACTGAAGCTTTCTTT.